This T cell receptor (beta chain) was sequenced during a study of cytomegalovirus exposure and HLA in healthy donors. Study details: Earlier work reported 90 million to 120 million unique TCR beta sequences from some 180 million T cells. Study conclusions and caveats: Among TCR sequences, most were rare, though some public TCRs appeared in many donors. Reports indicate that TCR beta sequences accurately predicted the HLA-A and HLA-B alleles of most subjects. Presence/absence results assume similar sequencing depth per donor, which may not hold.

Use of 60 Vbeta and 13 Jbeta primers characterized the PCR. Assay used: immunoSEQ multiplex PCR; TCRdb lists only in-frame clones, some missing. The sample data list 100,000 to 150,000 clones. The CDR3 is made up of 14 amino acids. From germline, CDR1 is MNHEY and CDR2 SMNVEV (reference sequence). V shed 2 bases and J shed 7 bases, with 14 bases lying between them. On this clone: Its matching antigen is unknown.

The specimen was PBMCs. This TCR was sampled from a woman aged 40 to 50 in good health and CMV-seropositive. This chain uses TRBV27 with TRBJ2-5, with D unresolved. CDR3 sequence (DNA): TGTGCCAGCAGTTTAAGTGCCCCCCCGGGGACCCAGTACTTC. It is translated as CASSLSAPPGTQYF.